The clone carrying this T cell receptor (beta chain) was seen once. Its antigen is not identified. The data derive from a study of persistence of HIV-infected CD4 T cells. Regarding the study as a whole: Compared with CD3/CD28-stimulated cells, CMV- and Gag-responding cells showed lower TCRbeta richness. TCR oligoclonality correlated with proviral oligoclonality in the same sorted populations. Degenerate expanded CDR3beta sequences were enriched among CMV- and Gag-responding cells.

Overlapping HIV-1 Gag 15-mer peptides at 0.95 to 1 ug per peptide per mL were used. CD40L-negative CD69-negative CD45RO-high memory CD4+ T cells were sorted as populations depleted of antigen-responding cells. Germline lookup yields CDR1 MNHEY and CDR2 SVGEGT. Trimming removed 5 bases at V and 5 bases at J, with 21 bases between. CDR3 length: 16 residues. The libraries were made with immunoSEQ version 4 in survey mode. Here immunoSEQ multiplex PCR was the method, and the copy in TCRdb shows in-frame clones only, minus some. The sample yields 25,000 to 40,000 clones, roughly 82% seen once. Sample: CD4+ T cells sorted from PBMCs after roughly 18-hour stimulation, taken from a patient who received antiretroviral therapy. This chain links TRBV6-2 or TRBV6-3 with TRBJ1-2; D unresolved. This receptor was taken from an adult woman with HIV who was CMV-seropositive. The CDR3 sequence: CASSTGPRRGWYGYTF. The CDR3 DNA reads as TGTGCCAGCAGTACCGGGCCCAGGCGCGGGTGGTATGGCTACACCTTC.